The entry that follows covers one T cell receptor beta chain sequence. Its cognate antigen is unknown. This specimen belongs to a study of cytomegalovirus exposure and HLA in healthy donors. Study conclusions and caveats: Most CMV-associated TCR beta chains were later found to appear HLA-restricted. Of the V segments, some could not be distinguished, including TRBV6-2 and TRBV6-3, and were excluded.

In the PCR, 60 Vbeta and 13 Jbeta primers were used. TCRdb's table, derived via immunoSEQ multiplex PCR, lists solely in-frame clones and lacks some. There are 160,000 or so clones in the sample; about 86% occur only once, and over 1.5% lies in the top ten. Germline loops: CDR1 MNHNS, CDR2 SASEGT. V lost 0 bases to trimming and J lost 2 bases, with 7 bases between them. This CDR3 is 14 amino acids long. The source is a woman aged 18-35 years in good health and CMV-seronegative. Sequences were obtained from PBMCs. The genes are TRBV6-1 and TRBJ2-5; no firm D call. The DNA for the CDR3 is TGTGCCAGCAGTGAAGCGGCCGCACAAGAGACCCAGTACTTC. Translated: CASSEAAAQETQYF.